This is a list of T cell receptor beta chains from one sample in a study of blood T cell repertoires in COVID-19. Sequencing used immunoSEQ multiplex PCR; TCRdb keeps in-frame clones, though not all of them. The sample records roughly 320,000 clones, roughly 90% being singletons. The sample taken for sequencing was peripheral blood. These receptors all stem from a woman aged 30 to 39 with COVID-19, enrolled during active disease. The CDR3 runs from the conserved cysteine through the conserved F or W. Size is stated for part of the rows, as once, few or many counts, or as a class when the clone is expanded.

v_gene: TRBV10-3; abundance: NA; j_gene: TRBJ1-6; CDR3aa: CAITPGGSPLHF
v_gene: TRBV11-2; abundance: once; j_gene: TRBJ1-1; CDR3aa: CASSIPGQGRLVGTEAFF
v_gene: TRBV18; abundance: few; j_gene: TRBJ1-5; CDR3aa: CASSYDRGSNQPQHF
v_gene: TRBV3-1/TRBV3-2; abundance: NA; j_gene: TRBJ1-1; CDR3aa: CASSTKAGAGTEAFF
v_gene: TRBV4-1; abundance: NA; j_gene: TRBJ2-3; CDR3aa: CASSQDRLVSTDTQYF
v_gene: TRBV2; abundance: NA; j_gene: TRBJ2-3; CDR3aa: CASSSGLTDTQYF
v_gene: TRBV7-9; abundance: NA; j_gene: TRBJ2-5; CDR3aa: CASSMTGQETQYF
v_gene: TRBV7-8; abundance: NA; j_gene: TRBJ2-3; CDR3aa: CASSGTGTGVADTQYF
v_gene: TRBV7-7; abundance: NA; j_gene: TRBJ2-3; CDR3aa: CASSFSGTDTQYF
v_gene: TRBV30; abundance: NA; j_gene: TRBJ1-1; CDR3aa: CAWGRGNTEAFF
v_gene: TRBV2; abundance: NA; j_gene: TRBJ2-2; CDR3aa: CASARQGVTGELFF
v_gene: TRBV27; abundance: NA; j_gene: TRBJ1-2; CDR3aa: CASRAPPDGYTF
v_gene: TRBV20-1; abundance: NA; j_gene: TRBJ2-3; CDR3aa: CSASMASGGEDTQYF
v_gene: TRBV30; abundance: few; j_gene: TRBJ2-2; CDR3aa: CAWSVSRYRGQITGELFF
v_gene: TRBV30; abundance: NA; j_gene: TRBJ1-2; CDR3aa: CAWSVLGAADGYTF
v_gene: TRBV3-1/TRBV3-2; abundance: NA; j_gene: TRBJ1-1; CDR3aa: CASSISGLNTEAFF
v_gene: TRBV29-1; abundance: once; j_gene: TRBJ1-2; CDR3aa: CSVETGDNYGYTF
v_gene: TRBV18; abundance: NA; j_gene: TRBJ2-3; CDR3aa: CASSASGNTDTQYF
v_gene: TRBV2; abundance: NA; j_gene: TRBJ1-4; CDR3aa: CASRETGLGEKLFF
v_gene: TRBV12-3/TRBV12-4; abundance: few; j_gene: TRBJ1-1; CDR3aa: CASMTGSEAFF
v_gene: TRBV18; abundance: NA; j_gene: TRBJ1-2; CDR3aa: CASSPSTPIVKVVEGYTF
v_gene: TRBV19; abundance: NA; j_gene: TRBJ1-2; CDR3aa: CASRLGGQGAPGYGYTF
v_gene: TRBV30; abundance: NA; j_gene: TRBJ1-5; CDR3aa: CAWSADRGQPQHF